This TCR beta chain derives from a study of T cells in Graves' hyperthyroidism and ophthalmopathy. This clonotype was seen more than once but under ten times. Sequence at one end of the junction differs from germline and may be a read error. Exclusions: uncontrolled infection, other autoimmune disease, pregnancy, lactation. The CDR3 consists of 8 residues. Germline V gene sequence: CDR1 SGHTA, CDR2 FQGNSA. RNA transcripts gave rise to amplified TCR beta CDR3 regions. The TCR CDR3 was amplified in a first-round RT-PCR using the HTBI primer set. TCRdb re-derived calls from the multiplex PCR reads in MiXCR, one entry per CDR3 protein. In the table there are 500,000 to 650,000 distinct CDR3 sequences, 40% to 50% of which are singletons.

Sequencing input: peripheral blood or thyroid tissue (not recorded which). The V call is TRBV7-2, the J call TRBJ2-5; no firm D call. The sequence was collected from an adult woman with Graves' disease, either hyperthyroidism or ophthalmopathy (not recorded which). The CDR3 DNA reads TGTGCCAGCAGCCTTGTCTTTTTC. This encodes CASSLVFF.